A selection of T cell receptor beta chains follows, all from one sample in a study of T cells in Graves' hyperthyroidism and ophthalmopathy. TCRdb called the multiplex PCR reads again in MiXCR, with one record for every CDR3 protein. The table includes roughly 290,000 distinct CDR3 sequences, 13% detected once. Input material: blood. Every receptor here comes from a woman younger than 45 with Graves' hyperthyroidism that later progressed to Graves' ophthalmopathy. Both conserved end residues are part of each CDR3. A D gene is named only where the DNA matches it firmly. Clone sizes are given selectively: once, few, many, or a class where the clone is expanded.

TRBD2 TRBJ2-6 18 TRBV5-1 - CAGSDLAGGFSGANVLTF TGCGCCGGCAGCGATTTAGCGGGAGGCTTCTCTGGGGCCAACGTCCTGACTTTC
TRBD1 TRBJ2-2 17 TRBV5-1 many CASSFPPGQANTGELFF TGCGCCAGCAGCTTCCCCCCCGGACAGGCCAACACCGGGGAGCTGTTTTTT
TRBD1 TRBJ1-5 11 TRBV28 many CASGQVGPQHF TGTGCCAGCGGACAGGTTGGGCCCCAGCATTTT
- TRBJ2-7 13 TRBV29-1 - CSVGLGQTGEQYF TGCAGCGTGGGGCTCGGACAGACTGGAGAGCAGTACTTC
- TRBJ1-6 13 TRBV7-2 many CASSLESGAPLHF TGTGCCAGCAGCTTAGAATCGGGAGCCCCACTCCACTTT
- TRBJ2-1 14 TRBV7-7 few CASSLGTLYNEQFF TGTGCTAGCAGCTTAGGGACTCTATACAATGAGCAGTTCTTC
- TRBJ2-3 15 TRBV7-2 many CASSERDTRTDTQYF TGTGCCAGCAGCGAAAGGGACACCCGCACAGATACGCAGTATTTT
TRBD2 TRBJ2-4 13 TRBV6-2/TRBV6-3 many CASSGLVGNIQYF TGTGCCAGCAGTGGACTAGTGGGTAACATTCAGTACTTC
TRBD1 TRBJ2-3 13 TRBV11-1 many CASKDRVTDTQYF TGTGCCAGCAAAGACAGGGTAACAGATACGCAGTATTTT
TRBD2 TRBJ2-1 16 TRBV20-1 many CSARVRSSGTYNEQFF TGCAGTGCTAGAGTGAGGTCTAGCGGAACCTACAATGAGCAGTTCTTC
- TRBJ2-5 14 TRBV18 many CASSPRTGEETQYF TGTGCCAGCTCCCCCCGGACGGGGGAAGAGACCCAGTACTTC
TRBD2 TRBJ2-1 15 TRBV6-1 many CASSSGLAGVGEQFF TGTGCCAGCAGCTCCGGACTAGCGGGAGTAGGTGAGCAGTTCTTC
TRBD1 TRBJ2-3 14 TRBV12-3/TRBV12-4 many CASSTTGLSDTQYF TGTGCCAGCAGTACGACAGGGTTATCAGATACGCAGTATTTT
TRBD1 TRBJ1-1 14 TRBV11-3 many CASSGQGVNTEAFF TGTGCCAGCAGTGGACAGGGCGTGAACACTGAAGCTTTCTTT
- TRBJ2-7 17 TRBV30 - CAWSVELPGPRFYEQYF TGTGCCTGGAGTGTAGAGCTACCCGGCCCACGTTTCTACGAGCAGTACTTC
- TRBJ1-4 11 TRBV3-1 many CASSHSEELFF TGTGCCAGCAGCCATTCCGAGGAACTGTTTTTT
TRBD1 TRBJ2-7 14 TRBV20-1 many CSARVRTGGYEQYF TGCAGTGCTAGAGTCCGGACAGGGGGCTACGAGCAGTACTTC
TRBD2 TRBJ2-5 23 TRBV4-2 few CASSQDRGTPFVNAGGPRETQYF TGTGCCAGCAGCCAAGACAGGGGAACCCCCTTTGTTAACGCGGGAGGGCCGAGGGAGACCCAGTACTTC
TRBD2 TRBJ2-7 17 TRBV7-2 many CASTPLATGAGGYEQYF TGTGCCAGCACCCCTTTAGCGACGGGAGCGGGAGGCTACGAGCAGTACTTC
- TRBJ2-1 15 TRBV29-1 many CSVEDGDPGYNEQFF TGCAGCGTTGAAGATGGTGACCCCGGGTACAATGAGCAGTTCTTC
- TRBJ2-7 17 TRBV4-2 few CASSQDMQLSDSYEQYF TGTGCCAGCAGCCAAGATATGCAGCTTTCGGACTCCTACGAGCAGTACTTC
- TRBJ1-1 16 TRBV6-5 many CASSYSIGGLGTEAFF TGTGCCAGCAGTTACTCGATCGGGGGGTTGGGCACTGAAGCTTTCTTT
- TRBJ2-2 15 TRBV2 many CASSETSAGSGELFF TGTGCCAGCAGTGAAACTTCGGCTGGATCCGGGGAGCTGTTTTTT
- TRBJ1-2 17 TRBV20-1 - CSASFYRGQVVDYGYTF TGCAGTGCTAGTTTCTACCGGGGGCAGGTTGTAGACTATGGCTACACCTTC
- TRBJ2-1 17 TRBV5-1 many CASSLGIWGERPAEQFF TGCGCCAGCAGCTTGGGGATTTGGGGGGAGCGCCCGGCTGAGCAGTTCTTC
TRBD1 TRBJ1-2 15 TRBV18 - CASSERQGIDYGYTF TGTGCCAGCTCAGAAAGACAGGGGATCGACTATGGCTACACCTTC
- TRBJ2-1 15 TRBV20-1 many CSAQSGWLRRSEQFF TGCAGTGCTCAGAGCGGGTGGCTGAGACGGAGTGAGCAGTTCTTC
TRBD2 TRBJ2-1 16 TRBV6-2/TRBV6-3 many CASRSSAGPVVSEQFF TGTGCCAGCAGAAGCTCAGCGGGACCCGTCGTATCTGAGCAGTTCTTC
- TRBJ2-2 13 TRBV7-6 many CASLLRGTGELFF TGTGCCAGCTTACTAAGGGGGACCGGGGAGCTGTTTTTT
TRBD2 TRBJ2-3 20 TRBV5-1 - CASSFGGSGGYLHRTDTQYF TGCGCCAGCAGCTTTGGTGGTAGCGGGGGGTACTTACACCGCACAGATACGCAGTATTTT
- TRBJ1-5 10 TRBV30 few CAWTGQPQHF TGTGCCTGGACCGGGCAGCCCCAGCATTTT
TRBD2 TRBJ2-2 18 TRBV2 many CASSIRLAGGPGTGELFF TGTGCCAGCAGTATCCGACTAGCGGGAGGGCCGGGCACCGGGGAGCTGTTTTTT
- TRBJ2-3 13 TRBV20-1 many CSAPPVGTDTQYF TGCAGTGCACCCCCTGTGGGCACAGATACGCAGTATTTT
- TRBJ2-5 14 TRBV27 many CASSWTARVETQYF TGTGCCAGCAGTTGGACTGCGCGAGTCGAGACCCAGTACTTC
- TRBJ2-1 13 TRBV24-1 - CATGQTGLGEQFF TGTGCCACCGGCCAGACGGGCCTGGGTGAGCAGTTCTTC
- TRBJ2-5 14 TRBV5-1 - CASSLSTAQETQYF TGCGCCAGCAGCTTGTCAACAGCCCAAGAGACCCAGTACTTC
TRBD1 TRBJ2-7 14 TRBV12-3/TRBV12-4 many CASTWDRGFYEQYF TGTGCCAGCACCTGGGACAGGGGCTTCTACGAGCAGTACTTC
TRBD2 TRBJ2-3 12 TRBV2 many CASSPRGEGWYF TGTGCCAGCTCCCCCCGGGGGGAGGGCTGGTATTTT
- TRBJ1-1 13 TRBV7-2 many CASSSQSGTEAFF TGTGCCAGCAGCTCCCAGTCTGGGACTGAAGCTTTCTTT
TRBD2 TRBJ2-3 16 TRBV7-9 many CASRVAGGGGTDTQYF TGTGCCAGCCGGGTAGCGGGAGGCGGTGGCACAGATACGCAGTATTTT
- TRBJ1-5 14 TRBV12-5 many CASSLGGINQPQHF TGTGCTAGCAGCCTCGGGGGGATCAATCAGCCCCAGCATTTT
TRBD1 TRBJ1-1 14 TRBV19 many CASSLTGGRTEAFF TGTGCCAGTAGTTTGACAGGGGGAAGGACTGAAGCTTTCTTT
- TRBJ2-7 13 TRBV5-6 few CASSIKSSYEQYF TGTGCCAGCAGTATCAAAAGCTCCTACGAGCAGTACTTC
TRBD1 TRBJ2-5 15 TRBV30 many CAWSRLTGLQETQYF TGTGCCTGGAGTCGCCTGACAGGGCTCCAAGAGACCCAGTACTTC
TRBD2 TRBJ2-7 14 TRBV20-1 many CSAPNLAGGYEQYF TGCAGTGCTCCCAACCTAGCGGGGGGCTACGAGCAGTACTTC
TRBD2 TRBJ2-3 15 TRBV6-1 many CASSYGGSGKDTQYF TGTGCCAGCAGTTACGGCGGGAGCGGGAAAGATACGCAGTATTTT
TRBD2 TRBJ2-1 17 TRBV6-2/TRBV6-3 few CATLYPTGTSGRDEQFF TGTGCCACACTATACCCGACCGGGACTAGCGGGAGGGATGAGCAGTTCTTC
- TRBJ2-3 14 TRBV12-3/TRBV12-4 many CASSLEVSTDTQYF TGTGCCAGCAGTTTAGAGGTCAGCACAGATACGCAGTATTTT
- TRBJ1-1 13 TRBV4-3 few CASSQYRVTEAFF TGCGCCAGCAGCCAATACCGGGTGACTGAAGCTTTCTTT
- TRBJ2-7 10 TRBV20-1 many CSAPFNEQYF TGCAGTGCCCCATTCAACGAGCAGTACTTC
TRBD2 TRBJ2-1 17 TRBV9 many CASSAAFWEGLADEQFF TGTGCCAGCAGCGCGGCCTTCTGGGAGGGCCTCGCGGATGAGCAGTTCTTC
TRBD2 TRBJ2-5 21 TRBV20-1 many CSARDRSLGLPGGRWGETQYF TGCAGTGCTAGAGATCGGTCGTTGGGGCTTCCCGGCGGGAGATGGGGGGAGACCCAGTACTTC
TRBD2 TRBJ2-3 15 TRBV20-1 many CSARAGLAGSDTQYF TGCAGTGCTAGAGCGGGACTAGCGGGATCAGATACGCAGTATTTT
TRBD1 TRBJ2-3 14 TRBV27 many CASSLYRGTDTQYF TGTGCCAGCAGTTTATACAGGGGGACAGATACGCAGTATTTT
TRBD1 TRBJ1-2 15 TRBV4-1 - CASSSVGTGFDGYTF TGCGCCAGCAGCTCGGTCGGGACAGGGTTCGATGGCTACACCTTC
TRBD1 TRBJ1-4 15 TRBV7-2 many CASSLAGTGHEKLFF TGTGCCAGCAGCTTAGCCGGGACAGGGCATGAAAAACTGTTTTTT
TRBD1 TRBJ1-4 15 TRBV11-2 - CASSLPGQGRKKLFF TGTGCCAGCAGCCTCCCGGGACAGGGACGTAAAAAACTGTTTTTT
- TRBJ2-7 14 TRBV27 - CASSPTGTLYEQYF TGTGCCAGCAGTCCCACCGGGACACTCTACGAGCAGTACTTC
TRBD2 TRBJ2-3 15 TRBV19 few CASSSPYAGEVNQYF TGTGCCAGTAGTTCCCCATATGCGGGAGAGGTCAACCAGTATTTT
- TRBJ1-5 13 TRBV27 few CASSLSSTMTQHF TGTGCCAGCAGTTTATCGAGTACCATGACCCAGCATTTT